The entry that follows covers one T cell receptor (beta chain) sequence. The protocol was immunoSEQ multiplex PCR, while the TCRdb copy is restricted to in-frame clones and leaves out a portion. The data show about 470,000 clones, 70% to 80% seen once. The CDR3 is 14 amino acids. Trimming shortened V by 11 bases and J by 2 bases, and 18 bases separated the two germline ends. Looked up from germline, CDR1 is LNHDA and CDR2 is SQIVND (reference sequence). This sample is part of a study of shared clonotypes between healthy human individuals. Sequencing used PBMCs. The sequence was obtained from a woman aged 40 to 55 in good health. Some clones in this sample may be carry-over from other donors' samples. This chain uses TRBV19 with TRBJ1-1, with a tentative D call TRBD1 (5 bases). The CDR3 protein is CACVEWGLNTEAFF. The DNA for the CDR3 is TGTGCCTGCGTGGAATGGGGCTTAAACACTGAAGCTTTCTTT.